These 26 T cell receptor beta chains were all obtained from the same sample, sequenced in a study of neurological immune-mediated disorders. Noted time point: longitudinal time-point 3. MiXCR, run by TCRdb on the 5' RACE reads, gives a single entry per CDR3 protein. The sample carries about 45,000 distinct CDR3 sequences, roughly 14% recorded once. Sequenced: PBMCs. The receptors stem from a man aged 30 to 45 in good health.

This clonotype was seen many times. The rearrangement joins TRBV29-1 to TRBJ2-7; D assignment may be TRBD1 or TRBD2 (5 bases each). There are 13 residues in the CDR3. From germline, CDR1 is SQVTM and CDR2 ANQGSEA. Trimming left V 6 bases short and J 4 bases short, with 16 bases between. CDR3 coding DNA: TGCAGCGTGCCGGGGCAGGCGTCGTACGAGCAGTACTTC. It is translated as CSVPGQASYEQYF.

This clonotype showed up many times. The V call is TRBV20-1, the J call TRBJ2-3, with 9 bases matching TRBD2. V lost 3 bases, J lost 0 bases, and 10 bases stayed unmatched. The CDR3 has 17 amino acids. Germline V CDR1 and CDR2: DFQATT, SNEGSKA (reference sequence). CDR3 protein: CSASVIAGVGSTDTQYF. CDR3 DNA: TGCAGTGCTAGTGTAATAGCGGGAGTGGGGAGCACAGATACGCAGTATTTT.

This clonotype was observed many times. V gene TRBV5-4 combines with J gene TRBJ2-5; no firm D call. Germline V gene lookup returns CDR1 SGHNT and CDR2 YYREEE (reference sequence). The CDR3 totals 15 residues. Trimming pared 4 bases from V and 5 bases from J, leaving 18 bases between. DNA for the CDR3: TGTGCCAGCAGCCCGGTAGGCACCACTCGGGAGACCCAGTACTTC. Its protein is CASSPVGTTRETQYF.

The table lists this clonotype with many counts. The J gene is TRBJ1-1, the V gene TRBV15; TRBD1 might be the D (5 bases). Germline values: CDR1 LNHNV, CDR2 YYDKDF (reference sequence). There are 16 residues in the CDR3. V was shortened by 1 base and J by 1 base, with 13 bases between the two germline ends. The CDR3 DNA follows: TGTGCCACCAGCAGAGGTGGGTCGGGGGGGAACACTGAAGCTTTCTTT. Amino acids: CATSRGGSGGNTEAFF.

This clonotype was recorded many times. The J gene is TRBJ2-1, the V gene TRBV29-1; D unclear. The germline V gene encodes CDR1 SQVTM and CDR2 ANQGSEA. The CDR3 length is 11 residues. V lost 0 bases to trimming and J lost 13 bases, with 10 bases between them. The CDR3 sequence: CSVEDLPVQFF. The DNA for the CDR3 is TGCAGCGTTGAAGATCTCCCGGTACAGTTCTTC.

This clonotype was observed many times. CDR3 in amino acids: CASSWDRGEKLFF. CDR3 nucleotide sequence: TGTGCCAGCAGCTGGGACAGGGGAGAAAAACTGTTTTTT. The V and J genes are TRBV7-8 and TRBJ1-4; 10 bases line up with TRBD1. The CDR3 contains 13 residues. Germline CDR1 reads SGHVS; CDR2 reads FQNEAQ. V trimming: 4 bases; J trimming: 8 bases; junction bases outside the gene matches: 1.

This chain connects TRBV9 to TRBJ2-2; TRBD1 matches 9 bases. From germline, CDR1 is SGDLS and CDR2 YYNGEE. The ends lost 0 bases at V and 3 bases at J; junction bases unmatched: 9. The CDR3 runs 18 residues. CDR3 nucleotides: TGTGCCAGCAGCGTAGGGCCGGGACAGGGAGGGGACACCGGGGAGCTGTTTTTT. This encodes CASSVGPGQGGDTGELFF. Using reference TRBV9 and TRBJ2-2 for the parts outside the CDR3, the full variable domain is DSGVTQTPKHLITATGQRVTLRCSPRSGDLSVYWYQQSLDQGLQFLIQYYNGEERAKGNILERFSAQQFPDLHSELNLSSLELGDSALYFCASSVGPGQGGDTGELFFGEGSRLTVL.

This clonotype was counted ten times or more. The gene calls are TRBV20-1 and TRBJ2-2; 13 nucleotides align to TRBD2. The germline gives CDR1 DFQATT, CDR2 SNEGSKA (reference sequence). V gave up 6 bases and J gave up 5 bases; unmatched junction bases: 18. The CDR3 is made up of 19 amino acids. CDR3 sequence (DNA): TGCAGTGCAACCCCCGGGACTAGCGGGGTCTGGGAAAAAACCGGGGAGCTGTTTTTT. Translated, it gives CSATPGTSGVWEKTGELFF.

This clonotype was seen ten or more times. The chain links TRBV12-3 or TRBV12-4 to TRBJ2-7; 7 bases match TRBD1. The V and J ends lost 5 bases and 4 bases, in that order; junction bases with no gene match: 8. The CDR3 covers 14 residues. This chain's CDR3 is CASSTTTGPYEQYF. The DNA for the CDR3 is TGTGCCAGCAGTACTACGACAGGGCCGTACGAGCAGTACTTC.

This clonotype appeared many times. J is TRBJ2-7 and V is TRBV5-1, with 8 bases lining up with TRBD1. Germline CDR1 reads SGHRS; CDR2 reads YFSETQ. The junction had 10 bases not matched to a gene; V was cut back by 4 bases and J by 4 bases. The CDR3 sequence is 15 residues long. The CDR3 here is CASSMTGTGRYEQYF. Written as DNA, the CDR3 is TGCGCCAGCAGCATGACCGGGACAGGTCGATACGAGCAGTACTTC.

This clonotype was detected ten times or more. The V and J genes are TRBV25-1 and TRBJ1-5; a weak D match, TRBD1 (6 bases). CDR1 and CDR2 (germline): MGHDK, SYGVNS. The CDR3 loop spans 14 amino acids. V was cut by 2 bases and J by 7 bases, with 12 bases left in between. CDR3 loop: CASSEQGTGQPQHF. CDR3 coding DNA: TGTGCCAGCAGTGAACAGGGGACTGGGCAGCCCCAGCATTTT.

This clonotype was detected ten times or more. V usage is TRBV5-1 and J usage is TRBJ2-7; a weak D match, TRBD1 (5 bases). Germline CDR1 SGHRS, CDR2 YFSETQ. The CDR3 covers 13 residues. V dropped 4 bases and J dropped 1 base, with 9 bases sitting between them. The CDR3 nucleotides read TGCGCCAGCAGCAACGACAGATCCTACGAGCAGTACTTC. Translated, it gives CASSNDRSYEQYF.

This clonotype occurred many times. This chain links TRBV20-1 with TRBJ1-2; D remains ambiguous. The CDR3 is 11 amino acids. The germline V gene encodes CDR1 DFQATT and CDR2 SNEGSKA (reference sequence). Trimming shortened V by 2 bases and J by 7 bases, and 8 bases separated the two germline ends. In nucleotides, the CDR3 is TGCAGTGCTAGATTGGGTAGTGGCTACACCTTC. This gives the protein CSARLGSGYTF.

The V gene is TRBV5-1, the J gene TRBJ2-7; D is possibly TRBD1 (6 bases). Trimming took 2 bases from V and 7 from J, leaving 19 bases between them. The CDR3 is 15 residues long. CDR1 and CDR2 (germline): SGHRS, YFSETQ. In nucleotides, the CDR3 is TGCGCCAGCAGCTTCTTCACAGGGACCGAGGGGGAGCAGTACTTC. Amino acids: CASSFFTGTEGEQYF.

This clonotype was recorded many times. V and J are TRBV11-2 and TRBJ2-5; D gene ambiguous. CDR1 is SGHAT and CDR2 is FQNNGV in the germline V gene. The CDR3 spans 15 residues. V gave up 6 bases and J gave up 5 bases, with 19 bases separating them. CDR3 in DNA: TGTGCCAGCAGTCGGGCAGGCTATTTCGTCGAGACCCAGTACTTC. Encoded protein: CASSRAGYFVETQYF. The whole variable domain, filled in from reference TRBV11-2 and TRBJ2-5, reads EAGVAQSPRYKIIEKRQSVAFWCNPISGHATLYWYQQILGQGPKLLIQFQNNGVVDDSQLPKDRFSAERLKGVDSTLKIQPAKLEDSAVYLCASSRAGYFVETQYFGPGTRLLVL.

The chain joins TRBV11-2 to TRBJ2-5; tentative D call: TRBD2 (6 bases). Germline CDR1 and CDR2: SGHAT and FQNNGV. The V end was cut by 4 bases, the J end by 1 base, with 13 bases between. This CDR3 is built from 15 residues. CDR3 DNA: TGTGCCAGCAGCTCCCGCAGGACTATCCAAGAGACCCAGTACTTC. Its translation: CASSSRRTIQETQYF.

The chain has TRBV29-1 and TRBJ1-2; D perhaps matches TRBD1 (6 bases). Trimming cost V 3 bases and J 1 base, with 12 bases left between them. The CDR3 has 14 residues. Germline CDR1 and CDR2: SQVTM and ANQGSEA. The CDR3: CSVERGALNYGYTF. CDR3 bases: TGCAGCGTTGAGAGGGGGGCGCTTAACTATGGCTACACCTTC. Combining the CDR3 with reference TRBV29-1 and TRBJ1-2 gives the whole variable domain SAVISQKPSRDICQRGTSLTIQCQVDSQVTMMFWYRQQPGQSLTLIATANQGSEATYESGFVIDKFPISRPNLTFSTLTVSNMSPEDSSIYLCSVERGALNYGYTFGSGTRLTVV.

The table lists this clonotype with many counts. This chain connects TRBV12-3 or TRBV12-4 to TRBJ1-1, with D uncertain. This CDR3 spans 14 amino acids. Trimming cost V 0 bases and J 4 bases, with 9 bases left between them. CDR3 in DNA: TGTGCCAGCAGTTTAGCTCGAGGCTCCACTGAAGCTTTCTTT. Translated, it gives CASSLARGSTEAFF.

This clonotype was observed many times. The chain recombines TRBV5-1 with TRBJ2-7; possibly TRBD1 or TRBD2 for D (6 bases each). Germline V gene sequence: CDR1 SGHRS, CDR2 YFSETQ. V was trimmed by 6 bases and J by 5 bases, leaving 15 bases between them. This CDR3 spans 13 amino acids. CDR3 region: CASTPGGLDEQYF. In DNA form, the CDR3 reads TGCGCCAGCACCCCCGGGGGCTTAGACGAGCAGTACTTC.

There are many counts of this clonotype. The V gene is TRBV7-2, the J gene TRBJ2-7, with TRBD2 matching over 12 bases. The CDR3 length is 16 residues. The V gene end was trimmed by 7 bases and the J gene end by 4 bases; junction bases not matched to a gene: 11. Germline V CDR1 and CDR2: SGHTA, FQGNSA. The CDR3 nucleotides are TGTGCCAGCACCCCGGTTGCTAGCGGGAGGGCTTACGAGCAGTACTTC. Translating gives CASTPVASGRAYEQYF.

This clonotype has at least ten counts. J is TRBJ2-7 and V is TRBV20-1, with TRBD1 identical over 10 bases. The CDR3 length is 15 residues. V was pared by 6 bases and J by 3 bases, with 11 bases of the junction left unmatched. The germline V gene has CDR1 DFQATT and CDR2 SNEGSKA (reference sequence). CDR3 amino acids: CSATPRTGGLYEQYF. CDR3 coding DNA: TGCAGTGCGACCCCCAGGACAGGGGGGCTCTACGAGCAGTACTTC.

Remarks on this clonotype: The junction departs from germline at one end; a sequencing error may be responsible. The J gene is TRBJ2-1, the V gene TRBV5-1; D remains unclear. This CDR3 is built from 14 residues. Germline assignment: CDR1 SGHRS and CDR2 YFSETQ. This chain's CDR3 is CTSSPLVNYNEQFF. In nucleotides, the CDR3 is TGCACCAGCAGCCCCCTGGTCAACTACAATGAGCAGTTCTTC.

This clonotype was picked up many times. The V call is TRBV28, the J call TRBJ2-6; D perhaps matches TRBD1 (5 bases). Germline lookup yields CDR1 MDHEN and CDR2 SYDVKM. With 6 bases removed from V and 2 bases from J, the gap between germline ends came to 17 bases. There are 17 residues in the CDR3. CDR3 sequence: CASSLGRDSPGANVLTF. The CDR3 nucleotides are TGTGCCAGCAGCCTCGGCAGGGATAGTCCTGGGGCCAACGTCCTGACTTTC.

There are many counts of this clonotype. J is TRBJ1-2 and V is TRBV12-3 or TRBV12-4; possible D gene TRBD1, 6 bases. The CDR3 runs to 14 residues. V was trimmed by 1 base and J by 7 bases, leaving 13 bases between them. The CDR3, as DNA: TGTGCCAGCAGTTTAGGGGGGCTCAGCCGTGGCTACACCTTC. Protein sequence: CASSLGGLSRGYTF.

This clonotype was seen many times. This chain joins TRBV20-1 and TRBJ1-6; D unclear. The V end lost 3 bases, the J end lost 6 bases, and 9 bases lay between the germline ends. In germline, CDR1 is DFQATT, CDR2 SNEGSKA (reference sequence). CDR3 size: 13 residues. CDR3 sequence: CSASSGINSPLHF. The CDR3 nucleotides read TGCAGTGCTAGTTCGGGGATTAATTCACCCCTCCACTTT.

This clonotype has a count of ten or more. The chain is built from TRBV5-1 and TRBJ2-7, with a possible D match to TRBD1 (5 bases). Trimming left V 4 bases short and J 1 base short, with 12 bases between. There are 14 residues in the CDR3. CDR1 is SGHRS, CDR2 YFSETQ, per germline. Written as DNA, the CDR3 is TGCGCCAGCAGCCCTATGCCAGGGTCCTACGAGCAGTACTTC. Translated: CASSPMPGSYEQYF.